This is a list of T cell receptor beta chains from one sample in a study of shared clonotypes between healthy human individuals. Assay used: immunoSEQ multiplex PCR; TCRdb lists only in-frame clones, some missing. The table records about 980,000 clones, about three quarters of them present only once. Material: memory CD4+ T cells sorted from blood. These receptor sequences come from a man younger than 35 in good health. Both conserved end residues are part of each CDR3. Some rows mark clone size as missing; the rest say once, few, many or name a class of expanded clone.

size,V,CDR3
NA,TRBV18,CASSPLRYNEQFF
NA,TRBV5-6,CASSLARLGYTF
few,TRBV7-9,CASSPWDRGRNQPQHF
NA,TRBV6-1,CASSELARSGGTEAFF
NA,TRBV19,CASMSWARSSGNTIYF
NA,TRBV6-4,CASSDYPQRSYGYTF
NA,TRBV19,CASRVNEKLFF
NA,TRBV4-3,CASSQDISPALSGNTIYF
NA,TRBV12-5,CASAEVAGRGDIQYF
NA,TRBV2,CASSVILETQYF
once,TRBV5-1,CASSRTSGGAYNEQFF
NA,TRBV7-9,CASSDNVGSGTEAFF
once,TRBV2,CASRGDTLEQYF
NA,TRBV5-1,CATPDSGNTIYF
NA,TRBV5-4,CASSQDGQGKTQYF
many,TRBV6-1,CASSAPRLRRGTDTQYF
NA,TRBV25-1,CASMTSGGSYEQYF
NA,TRBV30,CAWRDRAYNSPLHF
NA,TRBV14,CASSQEQLTGLLYEQYF
NA,TRBV2,CASSEALQVTSGGNEQFF